This T cell receptor beta chain was sequenced in a study of CD8+ T cells in alopecia areata (dated by TCRdb to the late 2010s). For the wider study: The treated patients took part in an open-label pilot trial in which moderate-to-severe alopecia areata was treated with oral tofacitinib at 5 to 10 mg twice daily. Patients received tofacitinib for 6 to 18 months and were then followed off drug for 6 months to check for delayed response and recurrence. In treated patients, disease severity was measured using the SALT score, which gives the percentage of scalp surface area affected. In both human patients and the C3H/HeJ mouse model, the study applied high-throughput TCRbeta sequencing to look at T cell clonal expansion in alopecia areata. Scalp tissue and sorted CD4+ and CD8+ peripheral blood T cells from patchy and totalis/universalis alopecia areata patients and from healthy controls were covered by human TCRbeta sequencing. Biopsies were taken from tofacitinib-treated patients at baseline and again at 4 and 24 weeks into treatment, and several of those patients also had a later scalp biopsy. Scalp clonality was compared among normal scalp (n=4), patchy alopecia areata scalp (n=8), and alopecia totalis/universalis scalp (n=8). RNA was extracted with the PAXgene miRNA kit for fixed scalp, the miRNeasy kit for PBMCs, and the RNeasy kit for mouse skin. Amplification of TCRbeta CDR3 regions was done by immunoSEQ multiplex PCR using 35 Vbeta forward primers and 13 Jbeta reverse primers.

Interpreted using the paper, the time point label stands for: 20 to 30 weeks on oral tofacitinib. According to the study, the label for this sample's treatment or condition signals: oral pan-JAK inhibitor, 5-10 mg twice daily. Peripheral blood and lesional scalp punch biopsies were obtained from patients with alopecia areata. PBMCs were separated by density centrifugation and stained for CD3, CD4 and CD8, after which CD4+ and CD8+ T cells were sorted on a FACSAria. Library creation used the immunoSEQ multiplex PCR assay. RNA was extracted from all samples and reverse transcribed into cDNA as template for TCR sequencing. SuperScript III was used to make first-strand cDNA, primed with a 2:1 mix of oligo-dT and random hexamers. A synthetic immune receptor repertoire was used to gauge amplification bias, and whatever bias remained was removed computationally. Per the original workflow: After raw reads were preprocessed to remove errors, the CDR3 was defined following IMGT conventions as running from the conserved cysteine to phenylalanine. Clonality was computed by normalizing Shannon entropy by log2 of the number of productive unique TCRs and subtracting the result from 1. Whether each scalp clone was CD4 or CD8 was inferred by checking scalp TCRbeta sequences against the CD4 and CD8 repertoires from sorted blood. This is the immuneACCESS table as TCRdb keeps it, with only in-frame sequences that have V and J called. A part of the clones is gone; compared with another copy, unresolved V genes explain less than half, and the rest is unexplained. V and J calls and clone size are copied from that table; D and trimming were computed from the DNA. Counted in this sample were over 150,000 clones; 50% to 65% of them appeared once. The ten largest clonotypes hold around 14% of the sample.

Beyond this particular receptor, the publication reports: Higher clonality and more expanded CD8+ clones were observed in lesional scalp than in normal scalp, particularly in alopecia totalis/universalis, a finding suggestive of antigenic drive. Scalp clonality and the number of expanded CD8+ clones among the top 100 scalp clones were significantly decreased by tofacitinib. Scalp TCR repertoire analysis is complicated because resident alphabeta T cells in normal human skin are also sequenced, whereas mouse skin is dominated by gammadelta T cells. During tofacitinib treatment, many expanded lesional clones remained in scalp and blood, and this persistence may partly explain relapse after treatment is stopped. Shared TCR sequences between patients were less evident than in mice, which may be partly attributable to HLA diversity in the patient population. The treated cohort was small, with a single nonresponder, so links between baseline CD8+ expansion and response need larger studies.

This clone was seen a few times. The target of this receptor is not known. The sample holds no much larger clone one base away, and base qualities are not on file. According to the germline V gene (reference sequence), CDR1 reads GTSNPN and CDR2 reads SVGIG. V lost 5 bases and J lost 2 bases; the stretch between them is 20 bases long. Inclusive of the bounding cysteine and phenylalanine, the CDR3 is 16 residues long. Only the CDR3 DNA is retained, 48 bases long and in frame from the first base. The sequenced sample was CD4+ T cells sorted from blood, obtained at week 24, from a patient treated with tofacitinib. The chain is encoded by TRBV30 joined to TRBJ2-3, with no confident D gene call. The receptor comes from a human donor with alopecia areata. The CDR3: CAWFLPGPLSTDTQYF. The bases are TGTGCCTGGTTCTTACCCGGACCCCTATCCACAGATACGCAGTATTTT.